The source of this T cell receptor beta chain is a study of B cell selection in AIRE deficiency. The regulatory T cell sort gate was CD4+CD25hiCD127low/negative. With regard to this clone: The antigen remains unidentified.

V was pared by 6 bases and J by 8 bases, with 17 bases of the junction left unmatched. CDR1 is SQVTM, CDR2 ANQGSEA, per germline. The CDR3 sequence is 15 residues long. TCRdb keeps only in-frame clones here, not all; method: immunoSEQ multiplex PCR. Of approximately 18,000 clones in the sample, approximately 94% were seen once. Points from the study as a whole: Shared Treg sequences had shorter CDR3s, biased toward rearrangements with few non-templated insertions. Patient Tconv cells held roughly 28% of Treg sequences shared by healthy donors.

The chain joins TRBV29-1 to TRBJ1-2; 8 bases line up with TRBD1. This TCR came from a human donor in good health. The sequenced sample consisted of CD4+CD25+ Tregs sorted from PBMCs. CDR3 DNA: TGCAGCGTGATATACCCCCGACAGGGGATAGGAGGCTACACCTTC. This sequence encodes CSVIYPRQGIGGYTF.